The rows below give T cell receptor beta chains drawn from one sample of a study of T cell responses to AZD1222 COVID-19 vaccine. Clones were read by immunoSEQ multiplex PCR, and TCRdb kept only the in-frame ones, dropping some. The sample shows 100,000 to 150,000 clones, 70% to 90% of them seen only once. The input for sequencing was peripheral blood, taken 28 days after the second AZD1222 dose. These receptors were taken from an adult who received the AZD1222 COVID-19 vaccine. CDR3s leave out the opening cysteine and the closing phenylalanine or tryptophan. The D gene is left open where the match is weak. Some rows have no size entry. The others give once, few or many, or a class for an expanded clone.

v_call	d_call	j_call	clone_size	cdr3_aa
TRBV19	TRBD1	TRBJ1-2	-	ASSERTGPYGYT
TRBV6-2/TRBV6-3	-	TRBJ2-3	-	ASSYRGDSTDTQY
TRBV28	-	TRBJ2-7	-	ASSSPGFSYEQY
TRBV27	TRBD1	TRBJ1-5	-	ASSSGQVNQPQH
TRBV19	TRBD1	TRBJ1-1	-	ASSDLQGVTEAF
TRBV15	-	TRBJ1-1	-	ATSRRQAVMNTEAF
TRBV7-9	-	TRBJ1-6	-	ASSTAQGRPFNSPLH
TRBV5-1	-	TRBJ1-2	-	ASSPAGGMDGYT
TRBV5-1	TRBD1	TRBJ2-7	few	ASSLGTGAYEQY
TRBV19	-	TRBJ2-4	-	ASSGQVGPKNIQY
TRBV2	-	TRBJ1-4	-	ASSGTSEKLF
TRBV29-1	-	TRBJ2-5	few	SADLGTQETQY
TRBV27	-	TRBJ1-4	-	ASSLQGRSNEKLF
TRBV24-1	TRBD1	TRBJ1-2	once	ATSDSDRGSGYT
TRBV5-1	TRBD2	TRBJ2-1	-	ASSLLRGGGNEQF
TRBV5-1	-	TRBJ2-1	-	ASSLAGEPIEEQF
TRBV6-6	TRBD2	TRBJ2-2	-	ASSYVASGYTGELF
TRBV6-5	-	TRBJ1-1	-	ASSTPRGRTEAF
TRBV11-2	-	TRBJ1-1	-	ASSLDGWGAEAF
TRBV7-3	TRBD2	TRBJ2-1	-	ASSPMAGGYNEQF
TRBV5-8	-	TRBJ1-3	-	ASSLGMTGSGNTIY
TRBV28	TRBD1	TRBJ2-7	-	ATRDSLNSYEQY
TRBV10-2	-	TRBJ1-5	-	ASSESGGTAGH
TRBV4-1	-	TRBJ1-5	-	ASSQDPSNQPQH
TRBV7-2	-	TRBJ2-3	few	ASSVVVDTQY
TRBV5-6	TRBD1	TRBJ2-3	-	ASSRGQGATDTQY
TRBV29-1	-	TRBJ1-3	-	SVAGAESGNTIY
TRBV4-1	-	TRBJ2-7	-	ASSQLYSSYEQY
TRBV7-8	-	TRBJ2-7	-	ASSPPGSSYEQY
TRBV19	TRBD1	TRBJ1-2	once	ASSEYRGRGYGYT
TRBV6-2/TRBV6-3	-	TRBJ1-1	few	ASSLVTVNTEAF
TRBV7-9	TRBD1	TRBJ1-4	-	ASSLDRGHHEKLF
TRBV18	TRBD1	TRBJ1-1	once	ASSLDRGFGEAF
TRBV11-3	-	TRBJ2-1	few	ASSLRVLRKKHNEQF
TRBV19	-	TRBJ1-2	few	ASSISARPGGYT
TRBV19	-	TRBJ1-1	once	ASRLGYTEAF
TRBV5-1	TRBD1	TRBJ1-4	-	ASSLSGTGNEKLF
TRBV18	-	TRBJ2-2	-	ASSPPGNTGELF
TRBV5-4	-	TRBJ1-6	-	ASSSALTGTNSPLH
TRBV6-2/TRBV6-3	-	TRBJ1-2	-	ASSDPRWSPANYGYT
TRBV7-7	TRBD2	TRBJ2-3	-	ASSLGAGVEETDTQY